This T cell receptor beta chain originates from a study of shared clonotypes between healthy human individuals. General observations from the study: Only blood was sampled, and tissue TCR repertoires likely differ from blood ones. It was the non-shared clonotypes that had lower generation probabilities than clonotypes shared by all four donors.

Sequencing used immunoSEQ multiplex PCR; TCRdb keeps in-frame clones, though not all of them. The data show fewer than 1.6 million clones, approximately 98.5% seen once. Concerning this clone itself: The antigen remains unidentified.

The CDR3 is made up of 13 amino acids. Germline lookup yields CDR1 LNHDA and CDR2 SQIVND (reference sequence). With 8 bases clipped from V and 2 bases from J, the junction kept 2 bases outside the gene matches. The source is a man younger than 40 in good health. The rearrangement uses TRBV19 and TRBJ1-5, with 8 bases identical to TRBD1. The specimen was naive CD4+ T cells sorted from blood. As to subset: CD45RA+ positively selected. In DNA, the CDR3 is TGTGCCAGTCAGGACAGGGGCAATCAGCCCCAGCATTTT. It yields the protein CASQDRGNQPQHF.